The 9 T cell receptor beta chains presented below share a single source sample, sequenced in a study of T-cell memory formation after mild COVID-19. From the 5' RACE reads, TCRdb called clonotypes with MiXCR, one entry per CDR3 protein. Found here are 470,000 or so distinct CDR3 sequences, around 17% of them singletons; the top ten hold 20% to 25%. The sequenced sample was PBMCs or a T cell subset sorted from them (not recorded which). The receptors come from a man aged 18 to 29 who had mild COVID-19 (a few samples of this study predate the infection). Cell type and time point are not known.

This clonotype was found a few times. V gene TRBV6-2 or TRBV6-3 combines with J gene TRBJ1-2; D may be TRBD1 (5 bases). CDR1 and CDR2 (germline): MNHEY, SVGEGT. The CDR3 runs 14 residues. Trimming shortened V by 4 bases and J by 2 bases, and 11 bases separated the two germline ends. As DNA, the CDR3 is TGTGCCAGCAGTTGGAACCGGGGGAACTATGGCTACACCTTC. This encodes CASSWNRGNYGYTF.

The chain combines TRBV29-1 with TRBJ2-1, with 8 bases matching TRBD1. Germline V gene data show CDR1 as SQVTM and CDR2 as ANQGSEA. The CDR3 has 12 residues. CDR3 residues: CGAGDRSNEQFF. DNA for the CDR3: TGCGGCGCCGGGGACAGGAGCAATGAGCAGTTCTTC.

V and J are TRBV19 and TRBJ2-2; 8 positions match TRBD1. The CDR3 totals 18 residues. V lost 3 bases, J lost 1 base, and 10 bases stayed unmatched. CDR1 LNHDA and CDR2 SQIVND come from the germline V gene (reference sequence). The CDR3 loop reads CASSIFGTGYLNTGELFF. The CDR3 DNA reads as TGTGCCAGTAGTATTTTTGGGACAGGATATTTGAACACCGGGGAGCTGTTTTTT.

The chain joins TRBV27 to TRBJ1-5; 10 bases match TRBD1. The CDR3 extends over 15 amino acids. CDR1 MNHEY and CDR2 SMNVEV come from the germline V gene (reference sequence). The V gene end was trimmed by 5 bases and the J gene end by 7 bases; junction bases not matched to a gene: 8. The CDR3 DNA is TGTGCCAGCAGTGCACACGACAGGGGGCGGCAGCCCCAGCATTTT. Its protein is CASSAHDRGRQPQHF.

This clonotype was detected many times. CDR3 coding DNA: TGCAGCGCTGACCCCCAACAGGGGGCGGGCTACACCTTC. It specifies CSADPQQGAGYTF. The chain couples TRBV29-1 to TRBJ1-2; TRBD1 matches 9 bases. With 7 bases clipped from V and 8 bases from J, the junction kept 11 bases outside the gene matches. Germline CDR1 reads SQVTM; CDR2 reads ANQGSEA. The CDR3 is 13 residues long.

This clonotype has more than one count but fewer than ten. CDR3 sequence: CASSDQGQGGDTQYF. CDR3 DNA sequence: TGCGCCAGCAGTGATCAAGGACAGGGCGGAGATACGCAGTATTTT. The chain combines TRBV10-1 with TRBJ2-3; TRBD1 matches at 8 bases. This CDR3 has 15 residues. Trimming removed 3 bases from V and 5 bases from J; junction bases left unmatched: 7. CDR1 and CDR2 from the germline V gene are WNHNN and SYGVQD (reference sequence).

V and J are TRBV4-1 and TRBJ2-2; the match to TRBD2 covers 15 bases. CDR3 length: 19 amino acids. Trimming took 4 bases from V and 1 from J; bases not matched to a gene: 7. Germline V lookup: CDR1 MGHRA, CDR2 YSYEKL. CDR3 in DNA: TGCGCCAGCAGCCTTCCTGAGGGACTAGCGGGGGGGAACACCGGGGAGCTGTTTTTT. This sequence encodes CASSLPEGLAGGNTGELFF.

V gene TRBV12-3 or TRBV12-4 combines with J gene TRBJ1-2; D might be TRBD1 (6 bases). The ends were cut back, 3 bases at V and 4 bases at J, with 15 bases in the middle. This CDR3 has 15 amino acids. The DNA for the CDR3 is TGTGCCAGCAGTTTGTTCACAGGGATAGGCTATGGCTACACCTTC. Translated: CASSLFTGIGYGYTF.

This clonotype has a handful of counts. The chain combines TRBV15 with TRBJ1-5; D remains unclear. The CDR3 length is 16 residues. The germline V gene has CDR1 LNHNV and CDR2 YYDKDF (reference sequence). Trimming stripped 0 bases from V and 0 bases from J, with 9 bases between. The CDR3 spells CATSRDRQISNQPQHF. In DNA form, the CDR3 reads TGTGCCACCAGCAGAGATCGCCAGATTAGCAATCAGCCCCAGCATTTT.